This TCR beta chain stems from a study of response to subunit inactivated influenza vaccine. Findings and caveats of the study: Every seasonal influenza vaccination brings in few new T cells, the authors suggested.

This clonotype was counted only a few times. Its antigen is unidentified. TCRdb called the RT-PCR reads again in MiXCR, with one record for every CDR3 protein. Of about 800,000 distinct CDR3 sequences listed, 21% were seen once; the top ten hold roughly a tenth. This CDR3 comprises 12 residues. V was clipped by 2 bases and J by 11 bases, with 12 bases between them. Per germline, CDR1 MNHEY and CDR2 SVGEGT. The sequencing here drew on PBMCs from blood, taken 5 days after vaccination. This clonotype originated in a man in his forties or fifties who received an inactivated influenza vaccine. V and J are TRBV6-2 or TRBV6-3 and TRBJ1-1, with D possibly matching TRBD1 (5 bases). CDR3 sequence: CASSYGVTEAFF. CDR3 in DNA: TGTGCCAGCAGTTACGGAGTGACAGAGGCTTTCTTT.